This T cell receptor (beta chain) stems from a study of cytomegalovirus exposure and HLA in healthy donors. Germline CDR1 is SEHNR and CDR2 is FQNEAQ (reference sequence). CDR3 length: 12 amino acids. Trimming pared 5 bases from V and 8 bases from J, leaving 12 bases between. The data were produced by immunoSEQ multiplex PCR, yet TCRdb's version contains in-frame clones alone and is incomplete. This table holds 200,000 or so clones, approximately 87% found once. The clonotype originates from a woman younger than 30 in good health and CMV-seronegative. The material sequenced was PBMCs. The chain recombines TRBV7-9 with TRBJ1-2; perhaps TRBD1 as D (6 bases). The CDR3 sequence is CASSLQGPGYTF. The DNA for the CDR3 is TGTGCCAGCAGCCTACAGGGACCCGGCTACACCTTC.